This T cell receptor beta chain was identified in a study of Ad26.COV2.S vaccination and SARS-CoV-2 variants. Study-level background: In the study, Ad26.COV2.S was injected intramuscularly once, or twice 56 days apart.

Overall study findings and caveats: A substantial breadth of spike-specific CD8+ and CD4+ T cell responses after vaccination has been reported.

Profiling relied on immunoSEQ multiplex PCR, and the TCRdb table lists in-frame clones only, not all of them. The table lists roughly 460,000 clones, about 89% of them singletons. Treatment described: about 20 received Ad26.COV2.S at low or high dose, single or two shots; roughly five received placebo; per-sample allocation not given. Collection of the samples took place on day 63 after the first injection of vaccine or placebo. Germline values: CDR1 SGHDT, CDR2 YYEEEE. The CDR3 is made up of 15 amino acids. The V gene lost 2 bases and the J gene lost 10 bases, with 16 bases spanning the gap. Comment on this clone: Antigen unknown.

The receptor was derived from a person between 18 and 65 years old who received the Ad26.COV2.S COVID-19 vaccine or a placebo. The chain uses TRBV5-6 and TRBJ1-6, with D possibly being TRBD1 (5 bases). Specimen: peripheral blood, collected in a trial of Ad26.COV2.S vaccine versus placebo. This CDR3 reads CASSFSAGPGSPLHF. In DNA, the CDR3 is TGTGCCAGCAGCTTTAGTGCCGGCCCAGGGTCACCCCTCCACTTT.